The rows below give T cell receptor beta chains drawn from one sample of a study of OX40 agonist ivuxolimab in advanced cancers. TCRdb's copy holds only in-frame clones and misses some; the assay was immunoSEQ multiplex PCR. The sample consists of about 79,000 clones, 90% of them appearing once. The sample in question was CD4+ or CD8+ T cells sorted from blood, obtained in a trial of the OX40 agonist ivuxolimab. These receptors were collected from an adult with an advanced solid tumor such as melanoma, head and neck, liver or kidney cancer. Both conserved end residues are part of each CDR3. D genes are given only for firm matches. A row's size may be missing; if present it is once, few, many or a size class.

D,V,J,size,CDR3,DNA
NA,TRBV11-2,TRBJ2-1,NA,CASSLRRNEQFF,TGTGCCAGCAGCTTAAGGAGGAATGAGCAGTTCTTC
NA,TRBV7-5,TRBJ1-1,few,CARSFEGGSTEAFF,TGTGCCAGAAGCTTCGAGGGGGGGAGCACTGAAGCTTTCTTT
NA,TRBV7-2,TRBJ1-4,NA,CASSLAWGANEKLFF,TGTGCCAGCAGCTTAGCGTGGGGGGCTAATGAAAAACTGTTTTTT
NA,TRBV18,TRBJ2-3,NA,CASSHRFSDTQYF,TGTGCCAGCTCACACAGGTTCTCAGATACGCAGTATTTT
NA,TRBV6-5,TRBJ2-1,NA,CASSDDRGVDEQFF,TGTGCCAGCAGTGATGATCGAGGCGTCGATGAGCAGTTCTTC
NA,TRBV10-3,TRBJ1-6,once,CAIQGPGNSPLHF,TGTGCCATCCAGGGGCCTGGAAATTCACCCCTCCACTTT
NA,TRBV10-1,TRBJ2-6,NA,CASSPGTYTGANVLTF,TGCGCCAGCAGTCCCGGGACATATACTGGGGCCAACGTCCTGACTTTC
NA,TRBV2,TRBJ1-1,NA,CASHPTVNTEAFF,TGTGCCAGTCATCCCACAGTGAACACTGAAGCTTTCTTT
NA,TRBV18,TRBJ2-5,NA,CASSPRGAGETQYF,TGTGCCAGCTCACCACGGGGGGCCGGAGAGACCCAGTACTTC
NA,TRBV5-1,TRBJ2-3,NA,CASSLSTDTQYF,TGCGCCAGCAGCTTATCGACGGATACGCAGTATTTT
NA,TRBV2,TRBJ2-7,NA,CASSEPFHYEQYF,TGTGCCAGCAGTGAACCCTTTCACTACGAGCAGTACTTC
NA,TRBV30,TRBJ1-2,NA,CAWSPLRANYGYTF,TGTGCCTGGAGTCCTCTGCGGGCTAACTATGGCTACACCTTC
TRBD1,TRBV19,TRBJ1-5,NA,CASSLGDRGRIQPQHF,TGTGCCAGTAGTCTGGGGGACAGGGGCAGGATTCAGCCCCAGCATTTT
NA,TRBV25-1,TRBJ2-2,NA,CASSEQEGVGLAGELFF,TGTGCCAGCAGTGAACAGGAGGGAGTGGGCCTGGCCGGGGAGCTGTTTTTT
TRBD2,TRBV4-1,TRBJ2-5,NA,CASSQEIALAGVQETQYF,TGCGCCAGCAGCCAAGAGATTGCGCTAGCGGGGGTCCAAGAGACCCAGTACTTC
NA,TRBV2,TRBJ1-2,once,CASSDRRSRGGYGYTF,TGTGCCAGCAGTGATAGACGGTCCAGGGGCGGCTATGGCTACACCTTC
NA,TRBV9,TRBJ2-5,NA,CASSAPAGSPQETQYF,TGTGCCAGCAGCGCACCGGCCGGGAGTCCCCAAGAGACCCAGTACTTC
NA,TRBV6-6,TRBJ1-5,NA,CASRKEASNQPQHF,TGTGCCAGCAGAAAGGAGGCTAGCAATCAGCCCCAGCATTTT
NA,TRBV11-2,TRBJ1-2,NA,CASSSYTGNYGYTF,TGTGCCAGCAGCTCCTACACAGGGAACTATGGCTACACCTTC
NA,TRBV5-6,TRBJ1-5,NA,CASSPGVEHQPQHF,TGTGCCAGCAGCCCGGGAGTGGAGCATCAGCCCCAGCATTTT
TRBD1,TRBV7-2,TRBJ1-5,NA,CASSPYRGPGQNQPQHF,TGTGCCAGCAGCCCGTACAGGGGCCCGGGACAGAATCAGCCCCAGCATTTT
TRBD1,TRBV6-6,TRBJ1-5,NA,CASSSTGTGGNQPQHF,TGTGCCAGCAGTTCAACCGGGACAGGGGGCAATCAGCCCCAGCATTTT
NA,TRBV6-6,TRBJ1-4,NA,CATLGVEKLFF,TGTGCCACCCTGGGGGTTGAAAAACTGTTTTTT
TRBD1,TRBV11-3,TRBJ1-1,NA,CASSLSSDRYEAFF,TGTGCCAGCAGCCTCTCATCGGACAGGTATGAAGCTTTCTTT
NA,TRBV19,TRBJ2-6,NA,CASNIRQVGSGANVLTF,TGTGCCAGTAATATTAGGCAGGTAGGGTCTGGGGCCAACGTCCTGACTTTC
TRBD2,TRBV7-2,TRBJ2-3,NA,CASSETSGGLTDTQYF,TGTGCCAGCAGCGAGACTAGCGGGGGGCTCACAGATACGCAGTATTTT
TRBD1,TRBV19,TRBJ1-2,NA,CATLWTGKLGGPIYGYTF,TGTGCCACCCTATGGACAGGGAAGTTGGGAGGACCTATCTATGGCTACACCTTC
TRBD1,TRBV10-3,TRBJ1-1,NA,CAIRGQGNTEAFF,TGTGCCATCAGGGGACAGGGTAACACTGAAGCTTTCTTT
NA,TRBV4-1,TRBJ1-5,NA,CASSQASGFNQPQHF,TGCGCCAGCAGCCAAGCATCTGGGTTCAATCAGCCCCAGCATTTT
NA,TRBV10-2,TRBJ1-4,NA,CASSDVWAGYHEKLFF,TGCGCCAGCAGTGACGTTTGGGCAGGGTATCATGAAAAACTGTTTTTT
NA,TRBV21-1,TRBJ1-1,NA,CASSKFRNEGNHTEAFF,TGTGCCAGCAGCAAATTTCGAAATGAGGGTAATCACACTGAAGCTTTCTTT
NA,TRBV14,TRBJ2-6,NA,CASSQVTSGANVLTF,TGTGCCAGCAGCCAAGTGACCTCTGGGGCCAACGTCCTGACTTTC
NA,TRBV27,TRBJ1-2,NA,CASRRDSRYGYTF,TGTGCCAGCAGGAGAGACAGCCGCTATGGCTACACCTTC
NA,TRBV29-1,TRBJ1-2,once,CSVVRPSYGYTF,TGCAGCGTTGTACGACCGAGCTATGGCTACACCTTC
TRBD1,TRBV6-1,TRBJ2-6,NA,CASSDPTGGAIGANVLTF,TGTGCCAGCAGTGACCCGACAGGGGGCGCGATAGGGGCCAACGTCCTGACTTTC
NA,TRBV4-1,TRBJ1-2,NA,CASSQDLRGSRGGGYTF,TGCGCCAGCAGCCAAGATCTCCGCGGCTCTCGAGGGGGTGGCTACACCTTC
NA,TRBV4-1,TRBJ1-3,NA,CASSQDQGRAEGNTIYF,TGCGCCAGCAGCCAAGATCAGGGGAGAGCAGAGGGAAACACCATATATTTT
NA,TRBV7-9,TRBJ1-4,NA,CASRPGTDNEKLFF,TGTGCCAGCAGGCCAGGGACGGATAATGAAAAACTGTTTTTT
NA,TRBV18,TRBJ1-1,NA,CASSPRGGTNTEAFF,TGTGCCAGCTCACCCCGCGGAGGGACGAACACTGAAGCTTTCTTT
NA,TRBV9,TRBJ1-1,NA,CASSAHRDSEAFF,TGTGCCAGCAGCGCTCACAGGGATTCTGAAGCTTTCTTT
NA,TRBV11-2,TRBJ2-7,NA,CASSFQGTYEQYF,TGTGCCAGCAGCTTCCAAGGGACCTACGAGCAGTACTTC
NA,TRBV30,TRBJ1-6,NA,CAWSVGVNSPLHF,TGTGCCTGGAGTGTCGGCGTAAATTCACCCCTCCACTTT
NA,TRBV4-1,TRBJ1-6,once,CASSQEKGTYNSPLHF,TGCGCCAGCAGCCAAGAGAAGGGAACCTATAATTCACCCCTCCACTTT
NA,TRBV10-3,TRBJ1-1,NA,CAIRRQGATEAFF,TGTGCCATCAGACGGCAGGGAGCTACTGAAGCTTTCTTT